The rows below give T cell receptor beta chains drawn from one sample of a study of blood T cell repertoires in COVID-19. The protocol was immunoSEQ multiplex PCR, while the TCRdb copy is restricted to in-frame clones and leaves out a portion. Altogether fewer than 200,000 clones are present, 84% being singletons, with the ten largest covering approximately 7.7%. The sequenced sample consisted of peripheral blood. These receptors were taken from a man between 40 and 49 years old who had recovered from COVID-19. CDR3s include the opening cysteine and the closing phenylalanine or tryptophan. D genes are given only for firm matches. Where a row states a size, it is once, few, many or the class of an expanded clone; other rows omit it.

TRBV6-2/TRBV6-3,TRBJ2-7,NA,TRBD2,TGTGCCAGCAGTTACACAGCGGGAGGGCCCAACGAGCAGTACTTC,CASSYTAGGPNEQYF
TRBV6-1,TRBJ2-3,NA,TRBD2,TGTGCCAGCAGTGAACAAGCGGGGGGAGTCACAGATACGCAGTATTTT,CASSEQAGGVTDTQYF
TRBV6-5,TRBJ2-2,NA,TRBD1,TGTGCCAGCAACAGGGACAGCCGTAGCACCGGGGAGCTGTTTTTT,CASNRDSRSTGELFF
TRBV7-8,TRBJ1-2,NA,TRBD1,TGTGCCAGCAGCCCGATCGCCGAGACAGGGCGTTCCTTCTATGGCTACACCTTC,CASSPIAETGRSFYGYTF
TRBV27,TRBJ2-5,NA,NA,TGTGCCAGCAGTTTATCGGGGGCCGGGCTGGGGGTGGAGACCCAGTACTTC,CASSLSGAGLGVETQYF
TRBV7-9,TRBJ2-2,NA,NA,TGTGCCAGCAGCCGGGGCACCGGGGAGCTGTTTTTT,CASSRGTGELFF
TRBV19,TRBJ2-5,NA,TRBD2,TGTGCCAGTAGTACCGGACTAGCGGGTGGCAGGGAGACCCAGTACTTC,CASSTGLAGGRETQYF
TRBV5-5,TRBJ1-5,NA,NA,TGTGCCAGCACCGACATGGGCAATCAGCCCCAGCATTTT,CASTDMGNQPQHF
TRBV9,TRBJ1-1,NA,NA,TGTGCCAGCAGCCCTAGCGGGCGGAGGATGAACACTGAAGCTTTCTTT,CASSPSGRRMNTEAFF
TRBV19,TRBJ2-5,NA,NA,TGTGCCAGTAGTTTGGGACACACACAAGAGACCCAGTACTTC,CASSLGHTQETQYF
TRBV6-5,TRBJ1-1,few,NA,TGTGCCAGCCACCCCCCAGGGGCTGGTACTGAAGCTTTCTTT,CASHPPGAGTEAFF
TRBV19,TRBJ2-1,NA,TRBD2,TGTGCCAGTAGTTGGACTAGCGGAGATTACAATGAGCAGTTCTTC,CASSWTSGDYNEQFF
TRBV6-5,TRBJ2-1,NA,TRBD1,TGTGCCAGCACGGGACAGAGCTACAATGAGCAGTTCTTC,CASTGQSYNEQFF
TRBV21-1,TRBJ2-5,NA,NA,TGTGCCAGCAGCAAAGAGGTGGCCAGCCCTATAGCGGGAGAAGAGACCCAGTACTTC,CASSKEVASPIAGEETQYF
TRBV6-2/TRBV6-3,TRBJ2-2,NA,NA,TGTGCCAGCAGTTACGTCGGCACCGGGGAGCTGTTTTTT,CASSYVGTGELFF
TRBV7-9,TRBJ1-1,NA,TRBD1,TGTGCCAGCAGGGGACAGGGAGAAGCTTTCTTT,CASRGQGEAFF
TRBV3-1/TRBV3-2,TRBJ1-1,NA,NA,TGTGCCAGCAGCCAGTCAGGGGTTGAAGCTTTCTTT,CASSQSGVEAFF
TRBV5-4,TRBJ2-6,NA,TRBD2,TGTGCCAGCAGCTTGTTTCTAGCGGTCTCTGGGGCCAACGTCCTGACTTTC,CASSLFLAVSGANVLTF
TRBV19,TRBJ2-1,NA,TRBD2,TGTGCCAGTAGTTTTAGCGGGGCAGGTATTGAGCAGTTCTTC,CASSFSGAGIEQFF
TRBV4-3,TRBJ2-7,NA,NA,TGCGCCTCGGGGCGCGGGGGCCCCTACGAGCAGTACTTC,CASGRGGPYEQYF
TRBV11-3,TRBJ1-5,NA,NA,TGTGCCAGCAGTTACAGGGAGGGTCAGCCCCAGCATTTT,CASSYREGQPQHF
TRBV30,TRBJ2-2,NA,NA,TGTGCCTGGAGTTCACCGGGAGCTTCTTCCGGGGAGCTGTTTTTT,CAWSSPGASSGELFF
TRBV10-3,TRBJ2-5,NA,TRBD1,TGTGCCATCAGTTCTCGGCTGTCGGACAGGAGGCTCCAAGAGACCCAGTACTTC,CAISSRLSDRRLQETQYF
TRBV5-1,TRBJ1-4,once,NA,TGCGCCAGCAGCCTCACCGGGTCGGGGGTTAATGAAAAACTGTTTTTT,CASSLTGSGVNEKLFF
TRBV6-4,TRBJ2-3,NA,TRBD2,TGTGCCAGCAGCCGGACTAGCGGGAGGGGAGAGGATACGCAGTATTTT,CASSRTSGRGEDTQYF
TRBV13,TRBJ1-6,NA,NA,TGTGCCAGCAGCGGGCCCGGTTCACCCCTCCACTTT,CASSGPGSPLHF
TRBV2,TRBJ2-1,once,TRBD2,TGTGCCAGCAACTCGGGGGGGAGCTACAATGAGCAGTTCTTC,CASNSGGSYNEQFF
TRBV7-9,TRBJ2-7,NA,NA,TGTGCCAGCAGCCCCACCGACGGGGTTTTGGTCTACGAGCAGTACTTC,CASSPTDGVLVYEQYF
TRBV7-2,TRBJ2-3,NA,NA,TGTGCCAGCAGCTTATACAGGGTTAGCACAGATACGCAGTATTTT,CASSLYRVSTDTQYF
TRBV28,TRBJ2-3,NA,TRBD1,TGTGCCAGCAGTTTTCAGGGGGCAATAGATACGCAGTATTTT,CASSFQGAIDTQYF
TRBV9,TRBJ1-3,NA,NA,TGTGCCAGCAGTTCGGGAACGGGCAACACCATATATTTT,CASSSGTGNTIYF
TRBV20-1,TRBJ2-3,once,NA,TGCAGTGCTAGTGGGCGGGACCCCAACACGGATACGCAGTATTTT,CSASGRDPNTDTQYF